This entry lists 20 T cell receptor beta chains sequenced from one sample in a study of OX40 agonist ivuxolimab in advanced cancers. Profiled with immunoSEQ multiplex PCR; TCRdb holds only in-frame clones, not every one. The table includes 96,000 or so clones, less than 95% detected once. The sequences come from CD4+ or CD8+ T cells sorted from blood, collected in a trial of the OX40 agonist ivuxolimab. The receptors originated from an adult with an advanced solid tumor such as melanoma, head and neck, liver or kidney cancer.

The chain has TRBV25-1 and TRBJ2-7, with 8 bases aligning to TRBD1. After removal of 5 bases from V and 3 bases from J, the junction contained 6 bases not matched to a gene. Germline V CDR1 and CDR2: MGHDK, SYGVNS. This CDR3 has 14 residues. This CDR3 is CASSNTQGVYEQYF. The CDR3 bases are TGTGCCAGCAGTAATACACAGGGGGTCTACGAGCAGTACTTC.

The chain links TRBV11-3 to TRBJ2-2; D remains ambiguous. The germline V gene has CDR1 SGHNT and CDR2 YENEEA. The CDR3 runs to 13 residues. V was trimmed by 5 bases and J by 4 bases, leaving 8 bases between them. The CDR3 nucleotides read TGTGCCAGCAGCCCTTCCCGCACCGGGGAGCTGTTTTTT. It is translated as CASSPSRTGELFF.

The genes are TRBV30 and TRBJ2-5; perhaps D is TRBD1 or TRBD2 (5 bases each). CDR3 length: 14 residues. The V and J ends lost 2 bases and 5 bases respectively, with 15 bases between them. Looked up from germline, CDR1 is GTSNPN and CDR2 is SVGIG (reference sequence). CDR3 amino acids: CAWSRDALGETQYF. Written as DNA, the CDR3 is TGTGCCTGGAGTCGGGACGCTCTAGGGGAGACCCAGTACTTC.

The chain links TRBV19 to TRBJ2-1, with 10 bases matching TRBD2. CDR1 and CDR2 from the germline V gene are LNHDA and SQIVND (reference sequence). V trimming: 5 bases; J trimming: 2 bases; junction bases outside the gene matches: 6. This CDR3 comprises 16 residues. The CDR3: CASSLTSGQPYNEQFF. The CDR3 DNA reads TGTGCCAGTAGTCTGACTAGCGGGCAACCCTACAATGAGCAGTTCTTC.

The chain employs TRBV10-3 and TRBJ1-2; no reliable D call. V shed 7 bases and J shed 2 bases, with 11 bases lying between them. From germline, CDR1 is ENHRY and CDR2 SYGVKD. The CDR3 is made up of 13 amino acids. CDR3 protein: CAITPDGNYGYTF. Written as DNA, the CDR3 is TGTGCCATCACCCCGGACGGGAACTATGGCTACACCTTC.

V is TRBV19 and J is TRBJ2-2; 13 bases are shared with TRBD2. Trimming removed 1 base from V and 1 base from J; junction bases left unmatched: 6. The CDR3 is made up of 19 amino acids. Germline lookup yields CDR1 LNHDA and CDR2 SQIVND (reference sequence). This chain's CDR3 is CASSIVLAGGPGNTGELFF. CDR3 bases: TGTGCCAGTAGTATAGTACTAGCGGGAGGGCCGGGGAACACCGGGGAGCTGTTTTTT.

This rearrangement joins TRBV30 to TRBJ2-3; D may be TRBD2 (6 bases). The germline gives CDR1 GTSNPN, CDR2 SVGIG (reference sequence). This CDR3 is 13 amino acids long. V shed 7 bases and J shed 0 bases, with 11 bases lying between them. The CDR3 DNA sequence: TGTGCCTCATGGCGGGGTAGCACAGATACGCAGTATTTT. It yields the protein CASWRGSTDTQYF.

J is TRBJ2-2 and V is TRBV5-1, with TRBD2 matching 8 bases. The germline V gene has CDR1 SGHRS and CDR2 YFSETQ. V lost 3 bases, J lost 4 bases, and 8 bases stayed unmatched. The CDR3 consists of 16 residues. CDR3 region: CASSSLAGLSTGELFF. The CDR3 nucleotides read TGCGCCAGCAGCTCGTTAGCGGGATTATCCACCGGGGAGCTGTTTTTT.

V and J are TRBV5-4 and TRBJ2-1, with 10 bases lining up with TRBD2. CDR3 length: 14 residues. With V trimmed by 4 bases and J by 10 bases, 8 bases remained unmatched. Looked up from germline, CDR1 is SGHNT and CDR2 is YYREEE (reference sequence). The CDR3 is CASSPGLAGDEQFF. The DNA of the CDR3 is TGTGCCAGCAGCCCTGGGCTAGCGGGGGACGAGCAGTTCTTC. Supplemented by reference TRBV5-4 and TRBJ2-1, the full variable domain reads ETGVTQSPTHLIKTRGQQVTLRCSSQSGHNTVSWYQQALGQGPQFIFQYYREEENGRGNFPPRFSGLQFPNYSSELNVNALELDDSALYLCASSPGLAGDEQFFGPGTRLTVL.

CDR3 DNA sequence: TGCGCCAGCAGCCAAGATGGACTAGCGGGAGCAGATACGCAGTATTTT. Protein sequence: CASSQDGLAGADTQYF. The chain couples TRBV4-1 to TRBJ2-3, with TRBD2 identical over 13 bases. The germline CDR1 and CDR2 sequences are MGHRA and YSYEKL. The J segment lost 4 bases and the V segment lost 0 bases, leaving 1 base of the junction unmatched. The CDR3 is 16 residues long.

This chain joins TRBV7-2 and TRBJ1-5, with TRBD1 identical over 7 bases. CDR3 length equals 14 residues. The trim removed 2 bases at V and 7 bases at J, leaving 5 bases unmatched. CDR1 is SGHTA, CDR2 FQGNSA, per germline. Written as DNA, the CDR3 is TGTGCCAGCAGCTTAACAGGGGCACGGCAGCCCCAGCATTTT. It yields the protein CASSLTGARQPQHF. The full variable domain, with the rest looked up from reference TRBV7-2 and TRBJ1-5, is GAGVSQSPSNKVTEKGKDVELRCDPISGHTALYWYRQSLGQGLEFLIYFQGNSAPDKSGLPSDRFSAERTGGSVSTLTIQRTQQEDSAVYLCASSLTGARQPQHFGDGTRLSIL.

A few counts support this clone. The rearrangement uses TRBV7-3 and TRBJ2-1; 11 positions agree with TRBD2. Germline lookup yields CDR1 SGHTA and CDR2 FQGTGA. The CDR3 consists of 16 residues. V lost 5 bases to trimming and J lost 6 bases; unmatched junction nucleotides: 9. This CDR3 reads CASSSSSTSGSNEQFF. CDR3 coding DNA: TGTGCCAGCAGCAGCTCGTCCACTAGCGGGAGCAATGAGCAGTTCTTC.

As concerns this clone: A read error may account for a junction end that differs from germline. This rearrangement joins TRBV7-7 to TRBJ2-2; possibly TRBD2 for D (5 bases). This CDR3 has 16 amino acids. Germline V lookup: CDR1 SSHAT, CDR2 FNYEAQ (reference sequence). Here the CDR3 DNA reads TGTGCTAGCAGCTTCGAACTAGGACGTAGCACCGGGGAGCTGTTTTTT. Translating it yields CASSFELGRSTGELFF.

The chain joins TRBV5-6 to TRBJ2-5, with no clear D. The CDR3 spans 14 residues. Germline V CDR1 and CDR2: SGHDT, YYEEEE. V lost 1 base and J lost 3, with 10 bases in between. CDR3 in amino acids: CASSLWGTKETQYF. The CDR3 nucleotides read TGTGCCAGCAGCTTGTGGGGTACAAAAGAGACCCAGTACTTC.

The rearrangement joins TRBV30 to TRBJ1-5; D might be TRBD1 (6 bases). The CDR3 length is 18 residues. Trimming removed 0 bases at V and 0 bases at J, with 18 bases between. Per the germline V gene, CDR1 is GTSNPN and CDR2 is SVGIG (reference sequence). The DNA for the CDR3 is TGTGCCTGGAGTGTCCCCAACAGGGTGATGGATAGCAATCAGCCCCAGCATTTT. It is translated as CAWSVPNRVMDSNQPQHF.

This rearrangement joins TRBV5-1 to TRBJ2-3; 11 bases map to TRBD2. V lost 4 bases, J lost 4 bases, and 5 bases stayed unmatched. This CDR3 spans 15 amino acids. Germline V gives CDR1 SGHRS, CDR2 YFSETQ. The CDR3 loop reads CASSQGLAAADTQYF. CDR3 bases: TGCGCCAGCAGCCAGGGACTAGCGGCGGCAGATACGCAGTATTTT.

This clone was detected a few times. In DNA, the CDR3 is TGTGCCAGCAGCTTAGGCAGGTACTACGAGCAGTACTTC. Protein: CASSLGRYYEQYF. The V gene is TRBV5-6, the J gene TRBJ2-7; D is unclear. This CDR3 region has 13 residues. The V gene lost 2 bases and the J gene lost 3 bases, with 9 bases spanning the gap. Germline-derived CDR1 and CDR2 are SGHDT and YYEEEE.

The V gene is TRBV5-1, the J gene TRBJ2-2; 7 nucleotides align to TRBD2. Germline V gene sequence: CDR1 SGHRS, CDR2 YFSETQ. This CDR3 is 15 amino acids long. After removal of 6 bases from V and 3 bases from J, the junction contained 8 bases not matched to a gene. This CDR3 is CASKAGAWDTGELFF. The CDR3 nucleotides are TGCGCCAGCAAGGCGGGAGCGTGGGACACCGGGGAGCTGTTTTTT.

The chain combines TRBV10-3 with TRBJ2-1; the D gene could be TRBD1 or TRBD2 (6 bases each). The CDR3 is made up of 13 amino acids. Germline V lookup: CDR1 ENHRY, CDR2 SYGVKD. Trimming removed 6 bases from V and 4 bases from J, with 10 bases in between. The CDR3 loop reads CAISGGEYNEQFF. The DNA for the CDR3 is TGTGCCATCAGCGGGGGCGAATACAATGAGCAGTTCTTC.

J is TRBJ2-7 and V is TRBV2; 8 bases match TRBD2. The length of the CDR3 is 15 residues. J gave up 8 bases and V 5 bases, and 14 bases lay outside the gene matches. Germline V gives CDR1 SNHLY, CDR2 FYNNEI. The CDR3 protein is CASSLLLAEAGKQYF. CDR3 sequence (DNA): TGTGCCAGCAGTCTGCTACTAGCGGAGGCAGGGAAGCAGTACTTC.